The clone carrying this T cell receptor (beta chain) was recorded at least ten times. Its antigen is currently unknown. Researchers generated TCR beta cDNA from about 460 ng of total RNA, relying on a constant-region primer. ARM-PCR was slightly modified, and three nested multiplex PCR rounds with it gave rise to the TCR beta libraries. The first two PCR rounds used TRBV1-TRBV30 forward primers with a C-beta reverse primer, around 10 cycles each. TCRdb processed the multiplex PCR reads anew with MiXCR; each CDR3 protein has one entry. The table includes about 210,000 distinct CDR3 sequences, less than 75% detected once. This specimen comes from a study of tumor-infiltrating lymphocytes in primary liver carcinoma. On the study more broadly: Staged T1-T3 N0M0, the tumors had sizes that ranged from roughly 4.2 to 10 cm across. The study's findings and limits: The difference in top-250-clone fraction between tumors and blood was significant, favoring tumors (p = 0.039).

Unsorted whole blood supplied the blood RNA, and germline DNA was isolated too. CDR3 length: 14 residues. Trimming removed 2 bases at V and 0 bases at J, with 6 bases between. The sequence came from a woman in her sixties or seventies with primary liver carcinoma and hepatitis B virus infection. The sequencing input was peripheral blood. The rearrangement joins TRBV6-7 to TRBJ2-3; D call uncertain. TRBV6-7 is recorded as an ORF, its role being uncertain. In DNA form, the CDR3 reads TGTGCCAGCAGTTACGAGTCTAGCACAGATACGCAGTATTTT. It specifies CASSYESSTDTQYF.